This T cell receptor beta chain was sequenced in a study of T cell responses to AZD1222 COVID-19 vaccine. Using immunoSEQ multiplex PCR, the repertoire was profiled, and TCRdb retains in-frame clones only, with some absent. The sample lists some 180,000 clones, approximately 93% seen once, with around 1.6% in the top ten. Trimming at V came to 3 bases and at J to 7 bases, leaving 14 bases not matched to a gene. Germline V gene data show CDR1 as KGHSH and CDR2 as LQKENI. The CDR3 spans 16 residues. The chain uses TRBV18 and TRBJ1-2, with TRBD1 matching over 7 bases. This receptor was obtained from an adult who received the AZD1222 COVID-19 vaccine. The sequenced sample was peripheral blood, obtained 28 days after the second AZD1222 dose. In nucleotides, the CDR3 is TGTGCCAGCTCACCTGTTCTCGACAGGGACGGTATTGGCTACACCTTC. It encodes CASSPVLDRDGIGYTF.